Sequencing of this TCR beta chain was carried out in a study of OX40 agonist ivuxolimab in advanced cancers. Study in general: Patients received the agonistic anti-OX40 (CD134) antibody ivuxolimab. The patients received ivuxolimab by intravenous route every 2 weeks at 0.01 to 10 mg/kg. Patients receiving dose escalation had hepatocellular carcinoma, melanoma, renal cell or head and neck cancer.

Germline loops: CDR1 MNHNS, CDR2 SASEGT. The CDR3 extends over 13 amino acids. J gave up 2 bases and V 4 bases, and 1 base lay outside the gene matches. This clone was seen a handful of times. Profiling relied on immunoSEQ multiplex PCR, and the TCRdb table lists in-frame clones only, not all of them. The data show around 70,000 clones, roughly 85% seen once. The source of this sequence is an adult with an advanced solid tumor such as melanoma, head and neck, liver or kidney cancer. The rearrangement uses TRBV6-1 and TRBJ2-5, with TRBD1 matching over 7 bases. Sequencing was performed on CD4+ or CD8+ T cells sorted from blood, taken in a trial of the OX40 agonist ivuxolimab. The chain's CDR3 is CASSGDSQETQYF. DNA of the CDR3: TGTGCCAGCAGTGGGGACAGTCAAGAGACCCAGTACTTC.